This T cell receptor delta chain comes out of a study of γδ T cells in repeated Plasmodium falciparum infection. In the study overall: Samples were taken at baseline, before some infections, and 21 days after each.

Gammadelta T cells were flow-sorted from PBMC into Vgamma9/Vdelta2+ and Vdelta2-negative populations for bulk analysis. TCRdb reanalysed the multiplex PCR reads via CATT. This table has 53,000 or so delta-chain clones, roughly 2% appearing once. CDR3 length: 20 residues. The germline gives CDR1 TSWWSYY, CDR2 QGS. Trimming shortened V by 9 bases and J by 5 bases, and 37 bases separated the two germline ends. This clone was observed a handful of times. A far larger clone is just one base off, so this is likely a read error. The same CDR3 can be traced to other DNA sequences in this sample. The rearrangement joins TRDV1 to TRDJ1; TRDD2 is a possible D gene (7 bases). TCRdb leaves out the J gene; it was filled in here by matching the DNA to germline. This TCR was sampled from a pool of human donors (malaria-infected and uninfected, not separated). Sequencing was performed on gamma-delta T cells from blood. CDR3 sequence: CALTRFLLTAGGLGSDKLIF. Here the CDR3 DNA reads TGTGCTCTCACGCGATTCCTACTCACGGCGGGGGGACTTGGGTCTGATAAACTCATCTTT.